What follows are 18 T cell receptor beta chains derived from one specimen sequenced in a study of OX40 agonist ivuxolimab in advanced cancers. The repertoire was sequenced with immunoSEQ multiplex PCR; TCRdb's copy has only in-frame clones and lacks some. The sample has about 130,000 clones, 92% seen once. The input for sequencing was CD4+ or CD8+ T cells sorted from blood, taken in a trial of the OX40 agonist ivuxolimab. All receptors come from an adult with an advanced solid tumor such as melanoma, head and neck, liver or kidney cancer.

The rearrangement joins TRBV19 to TRBJ2-7, with 12 positions matching TRBD1. Germline assignment: CDR1 LNHDA and CDR2 SQIVND (reference sequence). This CDR3 region has 14 residues. The trim removed 5 bases at V and 6 bases at J, leaving 5 bases unmatched. The CDR3 loop is CASSPGQGAVEQYF. The CDR3 coding sequence is TGTGCCAGTAGTCCGGGACAGGGGGCGGTCGAGCAGTACTTC.

CDR3 sequence (DNA): TGTGCCAGCAGCCCAGACAGGGGCTCCTACGAGCAGTACTTC. It yields the protein CASSPDRGSYEQYF. The chain has TRBV5-6 and TRBJ2-7; TRBD1 matches at 8 bases. Germline values: CDR1 SGHDT, CDR2 YYEEEE. After removal of 4 bases from V and 0 bases from J, the junction contained 3 bases not matched to a gene. The CDR3 totals 14 residues.

CDR3 nucleotide sequence: TGTGCCAGCAGATTTGGGACTAGCGGAGGGAGGGAGACCCAGTACTTC. It codes for CASRFGTSGGRETQYF. V is TRBV27 and J is TRBJ2-5; 11 bases align to TRBD2. The CDR3 length is 16 residues. From germline, CDR1 is MNHEY and CDR2 SMNVEV (reference sequence). V trimming: 6 bases; J trimming: 5 bases; junction bases outside the gene matches: 11.

The V and J genes are TRBV7-9 and TRBJ1-1, with TRBD1 as a possible D gene (6 bases). Trimming took 4 bases from V and 11 from J, leaving 17 bases between them. CDR3 size: 13 residues. Germline CDR1 and CDR2: SEHNR and FQNEAQ (reference sequence). The CDR3 loop is CASSSLVGGRAFF. The DNA of the CDR3 is TGTGCCAGCAGCTCCCTTGTGGGGGGGCGGGCTTTCTTT.

This chain uses TRBV6-5 with TRBJ1-1; 8 nucleotides match TRBD1. Trimming removed 0 bases from V and 5 bases from J; junction bases left unmatched: 5. The CDR3 contains 15 residues. Germline values: CDR1 MNHEY, CDR2 SVGAGI. The DNA of the CDR3 is TGTGCCAGCAGTTACTCGAAACAGGGGGGGACTGAAGCTTTCTTT. This gives the protein CASSYSKQGGTEAFF.

The rearrangement joins TRBV5-1 to TRBJ2-1; D may be TRBD1 or TRBD2 (5 bases each). Trimming shortened V by 7 bases and J by 2 bases, and 13 bases separated the two germline ends. Looked up from germline, CDR1 is SGHRS and CDR2 is YFSETQ. The CDR3 runs 14 residues. The CDR3 loop reads CASGGGGPYNEQFF. The CDR3 DNA follows: TGCGCCAGCGGTGGTGGGGGACCCTACAATGAGCAGTTCTTC. The entire variable domain, with the rest obtained from reference TRBV5-1 and TRBJ2-1, is as follows: KAGVTQTPRYLIKTRGQQVTLSCSPISGHRSVSWYQQTPGQGLQFLFEYFSETQRNKGNFPGRFSGRQFSNSRSEMNVSTLELGDSALYLCASGGGGPYNEQFFGPGTRLTVL.

The chain employs TRBV25-1 and TRBJ1-3; maybe TRBD1 (5 bases). V lost 3 bases, J lost 3 bases, and 9 bases lay in between. The CDR3 loop spans 14 amino acids. Germline V gene sequence: CDR1 MGHDK, CDR2 SYGVNS. Written as DNA, the CDR3 is TGTGCCAGCAGTGACGGGGCCCATGGAAACACCATATATTTT. Its protein is CASSDGAHGNTIYF.

V is TRBV11-1 and J is TRBJ2-3, with TRBD2 matching over 7 bases. V lost 2 bases to trimming and J lost 5 bases; unmatched junction nucleotides: 10. The V gene's germline CDR1 is SGHAT and CDR2 FQDESV (reference sequence). The CDR3 spans 16 residues. This CDR3 reads CASSLNLAVAEDTQYF. The CDR3 DNA reads as TGTGCCAGCAGCTTAAATCTAGCGGTCGCAGAAGATACGCAGTATTTT.

The chain links TRBV29-1 to TRBJ1-1; D uncertain. This CDR3 is built from 13 residues. Germline V lookup: CDR1 SQVTM, CDR2 ANQGSEA. V shed 6 bases and J shed 5 bases, with 16 bases lying between them. The CDR3 protein is CSVVSTALTEAFF. The CDR3 bases are TGCAGCGTCGTATCAACAGCGCTGACTGAAGCTTTCTTT.

The chain recombines TRBV5-1 with TRBJ1-4; D may be TRBD1 (5 bases). CDR1 SGHRS and CDR2 YFSETQ come from the germline V gene. The V end was cut by 6 bases, the J end by 7 bases, with 19 bases between. The CDR3 sequence is 15 residues long. The CDR3 coding sequence is TGCGCCAGCAAAATTGGGGCCCCCCCTGGTGAAAAACTGTTTTTT. Translating it yields CASKIGAPPGEKLFF.

CDR3 region: CASSESVGRGYNEQFF. The DNA of the CDR3 is TGCGCCAGCAGTGAGTCGGTGGGACGGGGCTACAATGAGCAGTTCTTC. The V and J genes are TRBV10-1 and TRBJ2-1; perhaps D is TRBD1 or TRBD2 (5 bases each). With 0 bases removed from V and 3 bases from J, the gap between germline ends came to 12 bases. Germline lookup yields CDR1 WNHNN and CDR2 SYGVQD (reference sequence). The CDR3 runs to 16 residues.

The chain links TRBV28 to TRBJ1-1; D unresolved. This CDR3 contains 11 residues. V was clipped by 3 bases and J by 5 bases, with 4 bases between them. In germline, CDR1 is MDHEN, CDR2 SYDVKM. The CDR3 nucleotides read TGTGCCAGCAGTTTGGAAACTGAAGCTTTCTTT. Its protein product is CASSLETEAFF.

The V and J genes are TRBV13 and TRBJ2-3, with D perhaps being TRBD1 or TRBD2 (6 bases each). The CDR3 runs to 15 residues. Per germline, CDR1 PRHDT and CDR2 FYEKMQ (reference sequence). Between the trimmed V and J ends, which lost 5 bases and 4 bases, there was a span of 16 bases. DNA of the CDR3: TGTGCCAGCAGCGCGGGACTGGGGGCAGCAGATACGCAGTATTTT. Protein: CASSAGLGAADTQYF.

The genes are TRBV6-6 and TRBJ1-2; 12 bases line up with TRBD1. V lost 6 bases, J lost 4 bases, and 6 bases stayed unmatched. Germline loops: CDR1 MNHNY, CDR2 SVGAGI (reference sequence). This CDR3 contains 15 residues. In nucleotides, the CDR3 is TGTGCCAGCAGAGATGGGACAGGGGGCGTCTATGGCTACACCTTC. This gives the protein CASRDGTGGVYGYTF.

The rearrangement uses TRBV18 and TRBJ2-5; unclear D gene. V was clipped by 5 bases and J by 6 bases, with 13 bases between them. Germline-derived CDR1 and CDR2 are KGHSH and LQKENI. CDR3 length: 13 residues. As DNA, the CDR3 is TGTGCCAGCTCATCCCAGACTCTACAGACCCAGTACTTC. Its translation: CASSSQTLQTQYF.

The gene calls are TRBV2 and TRBJ1-4; no clear D. The germline V gene encodes CDR1 SNHLY and CDR2 FYNNEI. Trimming shortened V by 2 bases and J by 17 bases, and 24 bases separated the two germline ends. The length of the CDR3 is 15 residues. This chain's CDR3 is CASSETPWESRDLFF. The CDR3, as DNA: TGTGCCAGCAGTGAAACCCCCTGGGAGTCCCGAGATTTATTTTTT.

This clone was seen once. CDR3 DNA sequence: TGTGCCAGCAGTGCACAACAGGGAACGCTTTATGGCTACACCTTC. Its translation is CASSAQQGTLYGYTF. The V and J genes are TRBV2 and TRBJ1-2, with a weak D call TRBD1 (6 bases). Trimming left V 4 bases short and J 5 bases short, with 17 bases between. From germline, CDR1 is SNHLY and CDR2 FYNNEI. CDR3 length: 15 amino acids.

The chain carries TRBV12-5 and TRBJ1-1; TRBD1 might be the D (5 bases). Germline V gene lookup returns CDR1 LGHNT and CDR2 FRNRAP. The CDR3 has 13 residues. Deletions cut 3 bases from V and 10 bases from J, with 15 bases between. The CDR3 DNA reads as TGTGCTAGTGGTTTTTTTGGGTCAGGGACAGCTTTCTTT. It encodes CASGFFGSGTAFF.